The clone carrying this T cell receptor (beta chain) appeared a single time. From germline, CDR1 is MNHEY and CDR2 SMNVEV (reference sequence). This CDR3 has 14 residues. The V end was cut by 1 base, the J end by 2 bases, with 9 bases between. The protocol was immunoSEQ multiplex PCR, while the TCRdb copy is restricted to in-frame clones and leaves out a portion. Seen here are 40,000 to 50,000 clones, about 91% observed once, and the top ten hold approximately 25%. The sample is drawn from a study of T cell responses to AZD1222 COVID-19 vaccine. The chain has TRBV27 and TRBJ2-7, with D hard to call. The origin of this receptor is an adult who received the AZD1222 COVID-19 vaccine. The sample here was peripheral blood, taken 28 days after the second AZD1222 dose. CDR3 loop: CASSLFPSPYEQYF. For the CDR3, the DNA is TGTGCCAGCAGTTTATTCCCCAGTCCCTACGAGCAGTACTTC.